The 7 T cell receptor beta chains reported below all come from one sample, sequenced in a study of T cell clusters in autoimmune cytopenias. One tube held mixed TRB-A and TRB-B primer pools for touch-down PCR. TCRdb derives one entry per CDR3 protein from the multiplex PCR reads, leaving out DNA. The sample spans 8,300 or so distinct CDR3 sequences; the ten largest clones claim about 5%. Each sample's input was about 270 ng genomic DNA, some 34,000 genome equivalents. The source material was peripheral blood. The receptors were sampled from a human donor with an autoimmune cytopenia or autoimmune hepatitis (not recorded which).

The V and J genes are TRBV28 and TRBJ1-2; with no DNA, the TCRdb D assignment of TRBD1 cannot be verified. The CDR3 consists of 13 residues. Germline V CDR1 and CDR2: MDHEN, SYDVKM. CDR3 in amino acids: CASSTGEYYGYTF.

The V call is TRBV7-9, the J call TRBJ2-3; TCRdb's D call of TRBD1 is untestable without DNA. Germline CDR1 is SEHNR and CDR2 is FQNEAQ (reference sequence). CDR3 size: 13 residues. The CDR3: CASGQGITDTQYF.

CDR3 sequence reads: CASSSPTGGGLGQFF. The V call is TRBV6-1, the J call TRBJ2-1; TCRdb's D call of TRBD1 is untestable without DNA. The germline gives CDR1 MNHNS, CDR2 SASEGT. This CDR3 contains 15 residues.

The gene calls are TRBV6-6 and TRBJ2-3; lacking DNA, the TRBD1 call made by TCRdb goes unchecked. Germline V CDR1 and CDR2: MNHNY, SVGAGI (reference sequence). This CDR3 contains 15 residues. CDR3 region: CASSYGAWGTDTQYF.

The chain joins TRBV5-1 to TRBJ2-7; TCRdb outputs TRBD2, but without DNA this stays unchecked. This CDR3 has 19 residues. Germline lookup yields CDR1 SGHRS and CDR2 YFSETQ. The CDR3 reads CASSLGSGLAGGAPREQYF.

The chain combines TRBV20-1 with TRBJ2-2; TCRdb's assignment of TRBD2 cannot be checked, as there is no DNA. This CDR3 is built from 16 residues. In germline, CDR1 is DFQATT, CDR2 SNEGSKA (reference sequence). CDR3 sequence: CSASGLAGGRSGELFF.

The gene calls are TRBV6-5 and TRBJ1-2; TCRdb calls TRBD1, which cannot be checked without DNA. Looked up from germline, CDR1 is MNHEY and CDR2 is SVGAGI. The CDR3 is 14 residues long. The CDR3 region is CASSYSDRGDGYTF.